Listed here are 18 T cell receptor beta chains from one sample, sequenced in a study of T cell repertoires in cytomegalovirus infection. TCRdb reanalysed the reads using MiXCR and keeps one entry per CDR3 protein. Of 180,000 or so distinct CDR3 sequences in the sample, about 18% are singletons; the top ten hold approximately 25%. Sequenced material: CD8+ T cells from PBMCs. Source of these receptors: a human donor in good health (CMV status not recorded). Some clones in this sample may be carry-over from other donors' samples.

The CDR3 nucleotides are TGTGCCAGCAGTTTCTCCATCGAGCAGTACTTC. This encodes CASSFSIEQYF. The V call is TRBV6-2 or TRBV6-3, the J call TRBJ2-7; D is uncertain. V lost 4 bases, J lost 6 bases, and 7 bases lay in between. Germline V gives CDR1 MNHEY, CDR2 SVGEGT. This CDR3 has 11 amino acids.

The chain's CDR3 is CASRDTRTDTQYF. In DNA form, the CDR3 reads TGTGCCAGCCGGGACACGAGGACAGATACGCAGTATTTT. The chain carries TRBV5-6 and TRBJ2-3; the D gene is possibly TRBD1 (6 bases). Germline V lookup: CDR1 SGHDT, CDR2 YYEEEE. This CDR3 comprises 13 residues. Trimming removed 7 bases at V and 3 bases at J, with 12 bases between.

This chain joins TRBV7-8 and TRBJ2-7; 8 bases line up with TRBD2. The germline CDR1 and CDR2 sequences are SGHVS and FQNEAQ. With V trimmed by 4 bases and J by 2 bases, 7 bases remained unmatched. The CDR3 extends over 15 amino acids. CDR3 residues: CASSSRIAGTYEQYF. In DNA form, the CDR3 reads TGTGCCAGCAGCTCCCGTATAGCGGGAACCTACGAGCAGTACTTC.

The sample holds a few counts of this clonotype. At one boundary the junction diverges from the germline segment, which might be a read error. The chain is built from TRBV10-3 and TRBJ1-1; TRBD1 might be the D (5 bases). CDR3 length: 12 residues. Per germline, CDR1 ENHRY and CDR2 SYGVKD. CDR3 nucleotides: TGTGCCACCGTAGGACAAGAGGGGTTGGAGTTATTT. This translates into CATVGQEGLELF.

Turning to this clonotype: A much larger clone is a single base away; this may be a read error. The chain joins TRBV6-2 or TRBV6-3 to TRBJ2-7; D may match TRBD1 or TRBD2 (5 bases each). CDR1 and CDR2 (germline): MNHEY, SVGEGT. CDR3 length equals 14 residues. The CDR3 sequence: CDIADRRDSYEQYF. CDR3 in DNA: TGTGACATCGCCGACAGACGGGACTCCTACGAGCAGTACTTC.

A few counts support this clonotype. The chain has TRBV12-3 or TRBV12-4 and TRBJ2-7; D possibly corresponds to TRBD1 (5 bases). The V end was cut by 2 bases, the J end by 6 bases, with 17 bases between. This CDR3 has 15 residues. This CDR3 is CASSLRAREIREQYF. For the CDR3, the DNA is TGTGCCAGCAGTTTAAGGGCCAGGGAAATTCGCGAGCAGTACTTC.

The V gene is TRBV29-1, the J gene TRBJ1-2; D remains unclear. V lost 3 bases to trimming and J lost 4 bases, with 12 bases between them. Germline V lookup: CDR1 SQVTM, CDR2 ANQGSEA. The CDR3 contains 13 residues. The CDR3 region is CSVEELPPYGYTF. The CDR3, as DNA: TGCAGCGTTGAGGAGCTGCCCCCCTATGGCTACACCTTC.

This clonotype was picked up a small number of times. V gene TRBV4-3 combines with J gene TRBJ2-7; 12 bases are shared with TRBD1. The germline CDR1 and CDR2 sequences are LGHNA and YSLEER. CDR3 length: 16 residues. V lost 4 bases and J lost 0; bases outside the gene matches: 4. In DNA form, the CDR3 reads TGCGCCAGCAGCCCGGGACAGGGGGCTATCTCCTACGAGCAGTACTTC. As protein: CASSPGQGAISYEQYF.

The rearrangement joins TRBV7-2 to TRBJ2-1; 12 positions match TRBD2. Unmatched junction bases numbered 8, after V lost 6 bases and J lost 5 bases. Germline V gene sequence: CDR1 SGHTA, CDR2 FQGNSA. The CDR3 consists of 16 residues. The CDR3 DNA reads TGTGCCAGCAGTCATCCCCTAGCGGGGGGGGACAATGAGCAGTTCTTC. Its protein product is CASSHPLAGGDNEQFF.

Ten or more counts support this clonotype. The rearrangement uses TRBV7-2 and TRBJ2-3, with TRBD1 identical over 8 bases. CDR3 length: 15 amino acids. V was clipped by 1 base and J by 0 bases; unmatched bases: 0. CDR1 is SGHTA, CDR2 FQGNSA, per germline. CDR3 protein: CASSLGQGSTDTQYF. In DNA form, the CDR3 reads TGTGCCAGCAGCTTAGGACAGGGGAGCACAGATACGCAGTATTTT.

The CDR3 spells CASSLIRTSSYEQYF. The CDR3 DNA sequence: TGTGCCAGCAGCCTAATACGCACGAGCTCCTACGAGCAGTACTTC. The chain couples TRBV11-2 to TRBJ2-7; D is ambiguous. V gave up 5 bases and J gave up 0 bases, with 14 bases separating them. The CDR3 extends over 15 amino acids. The germline V gene has CDR1 SGHAT and CDR2 FQNNGV.

The CDR3 is CASSDRGQETQYF. As DNA, the CDR3 is TGTGCCAGCAGCGACAGGGGACAAGAGACCCAGTACTTC. The chain carries TRBV12-3 or TRBV12-4 and TRBJ2-5; TRBD1 matches at 8 bases. The V and J ends lost 6 bases and 2 bases, in that order; junction bases with no gene match: 2. The CDR3 consists of 13 residues.

The J gene is TRBJ1-5, the V gene TRBV12-3 or TRBV12-4; D not resolved. Deletions cut 6 bases from V and 2 bases from J, with 8 bases between. The CDR3 totals 13 residues. The CDR3 DNA reads as TGTGCCAGCAGAAGACAAGGCAATCAGCCCCAGCATTTT. This sequence encodes CASRRQGNQPQHF.

This clonotype was counted only a few times. The rearrangement uses TRBV5-1 and TRBJ2-1; 16 bases line up with TRBD2. With 7 bases clipped from V and 7 bases from J, the junction kept 14 bases outside the gene matches. There are 18 residues in the CDR3. From germline, CDR1 is SGHRS and CDR2 YFSETQ. As DNA, the CDR3 is TGCGCCAGCTGCCCAGAGGGACTAGCGGGGGGGCCGGAGAATGAGCAGTTCTTC. Residues: CASCPEGLAGGPENEQFF.

There are a few counts of this clonotype. The J gene is TRBJ2-1, the V gene TRBV27, with no clear D. Germline CDR1 reads MNHEY; CDR2 reads SMNVEV (reference sequence). Trimming took off 3 bases at V and 10 bases at J, with 7 bases between the two ends. The CDR3 extends over 11 amino acids. CDR3 amino acids: CASSFINEQFF. CDR3 bases: TGTGCCAGCAGTTTCATCAACGAGCAGTTCTTC.

The chain has TRBV28 and TRBJ2-7, with TRBD1 as a possible D gene (6 bases). The CDR3 spans 14 residues. The ends were cut back, 3 bases at V and 6 bases at J, with 15 bases in the middle. Germline V gene lookup returns CDR1 MDHEN and CDR2 SYDVKM. The CDR3 protein is CASSFTGRWVEQYF. The CDR3 bases are TGTGCCAGCAGTTTTACAGGGCGATGGGTCGAGCAGTACTTC.

This clonotype was observed a few times. The V call is TRBV11-2, the J call TRBJ1-2; TRBD1 is a possible D gene (5 bases). The germline V gene encodes CDR1 SGHAT and CDR2 FQNNGV. This CDR3 spans 14 amino acids. Trimming removed 3 bases from V and 7 bases from J, with 15 bases in between. In nucleotides, the CDR3 is TGTGCCAGCAGCTTGGGGACTGGTCCTACTGGCTACACCTTC. It specifies CASSLGTGPTGYTF.

The rearrangement joins TRBV4-2 to TRBJ1-2; 7 nucleotides line up with TRBD1. The CDR3 runs to 14 residues. CDR1 LGHNA and CDR2 YNFKEQ come from the germline V gene. The V and J ends lost 0 bases and 8 bases, in that order; junction bases with no gene match: 6. The CDR3 nucleotides read TGTGCCAGCAGCCAAGATACAGGGGCGCTGGGCTACACCTTC. Its translation: CASSQDTGALGYTF.